This passage covers 18 T cell receptor beta chains from one sample sequenced in a study of molecular identifiers for immune sequencing clone quantification. Each CDR3 protein gets one entry after TCRdb re-called the PCR reads with MiXCR. The profile shows a few hundred thousand distinct CDR3 sequences, approximately 25% of them singletons. The sequenced sample was naive CD8+ T cells from blood, with Jurkat cell RNA spiked in. The subset: FACS-sorted CD8+CD4-CCR7+CD45RA+ naive T cells. These receptors all stem from a human donor in good health. Some libraries in this study had Jurkat cell RNA spiked in.

This clonotype was observed a handful of times. The chain recombines TRBV18 with TRBJ2-7; perhaps D is TRBD1 or TRBD2 (5 bases each). The V gene lost 1 base and the J gene lost 5 bases, with 12 bases spanning the gap. Germline-derived CDR1 and CDR2 are KGHSH and LQKENI. CDR3 length: 14 amino acids. The DNA of the CDR3 is TGTGCCAGCTCACCACGAGGGGTACGGAACGAGCAGTACTTC. Its protein product is CASSPRGVRNEQYF.

This clonotype was counted between two and nine times. The V call is TRBV12-3 or TRBV12-4, the J call TRBJ2-7; 9 bases are shared with TRBD1. The CDR3 has 15 residues. J was trimmed by 3 bases and V by 5 bases; bases with no gene match: 8. The CDR3 protein is CASSPNRDRVYEQYF. CDR3 bases: TGTGCCAGCAGTCCTAACCGGGACAGGGTCTACGAGCAGTACTTC.

The chain employs TRBV9 and TRBJ1-1; D is perhaps TRBD1 (5 bases). The V gene lost 4 bases and the J gene lost 6 bases, with 16 bases spanning the gap. Germline CDR1 is SGDLS and CDR2 is YYNGEE. This CDR3 comprises 14 residues. The CDR3 protein is CASSPSKWGAEAFF. The CDR3 DNA follows: TGTGCCAGCAGCCCTTCAAAGTGGGGGGCTGAAGCTTTCTTT.

About this clonotype itself: A much larger clone differs by one base, so this may be a read error. This rearrangement joins TRBV13 to TRBJ1-4, with a tentative D call TRBD1 (6 bases). This CDR3 region has 14 residues. From germline, CDR1 is PRHDT and CDR2 FYEKMQ (reference sequence). CDR3 in DNA: TGTACCAGCAGCCAGACAGGACCAAATGAAAAACTGTTTTTT. Translation: CTSSQTGPNEKLFF.

This clonotype showed up many times. V gene TRBV12-3 or TRBV12-4 combines with J gene TRBJ2-3; unclear D gene. Trimming shortened V by 2 bases and J by 10 bases, and 7 bases separated the two germline ends. The CDR3 length is 11 residues. CDR3 sequence reads: CASSLLESQYF. CDR3 nucleotides: TGTGCCAGCAGTTTACTAGAATCGCAGTATTTT.

There are many counts of this clonotype. The chain couples TRBV7-8 to TRBJ1-1; maybe TRBD1 (6 bases). Germline V gives CDR1 SGHVS, CDR2 FQNEAQ. V was trimmed by 1 base and J by 3 bases, leaving 12 bases between them. The CDR3 has 15 residues. CDR3 in DNA: TGTGCCAGCAGCTTAGTAGGGGGACCGTACACTGAAGCTTTCTTT. Residues: CASSLVGGPYTEAFF.

This clonotype was picked up many times. J is TRBJ2-3 and V is TRBV7-6; TRBD1 matches 9 bases. Trimming at V came to 5 bases and at J to 4 bases, leaving 7 bases not matched to a gene. Germline V CDR1 and CDR2: SGHVS, FNYEAQ. There are 15 residues in the CDR3. The CDR3 protein is CASSARDRVSDTQYF. CDR3 nucleotide sequence: TGTGCCAGCAGCGCCCGGGACAGGGTCTCAGATACGCAGTATTTT.

A single count supports this clonotype. Without the conserved terminal phenylalanine or tryptophan, this CDR3 likely stems from a read error. The chain couples TRBV19 to TRBJ2-5; maybe TRBD1 (6 bases). V dropped 6 bases and J dropped 7 bases, with 15 bases sitting between them. The CDR3 loop spans 13 amino acids. The germline V gene encodes CDR1 LNHDA and CDR2 SQIVND (reference sequence). The CDR3 spells CASRLPRGGTQYY. The CDR3 nucleotides read TGTGCCAGTAGACTCCCTCGAGGGGGGACCCAGTACTAC.

As regards this clonotype: A junction end diverges from the germline sequence, so it may reflect a read error. The chain combines TRBV5-3 with TRBJ2-2; TRBD1 matches 10 bases. TRBV5-3 counts as an open reading frame of uncertain function. The CDR3 has 18 amino acids. CDR3 residues: CASSLEVGGQGYTGELFF. DNA of the CDR3: TGTGCCAGCAGCTTGGAGGTTGGGGGACAGGGGTACACCGGGGAGCTGTTTTTT.

This clonotype has at least ten counts. The chain has TRBV6-5 and TRBJ2-7; the D gene is possibly TRBD2 (5 bases). V was cut by 1 base and J by 2 bases, with 9 bases left in between. CDR3 length: 14 amino acids. The V gene's germline CDR1 is MNHEY and CDR2 SVGAGI. CDR3 in amino acids: CASSYLFGTYEQYF. The CDR3 nucleotides read TGTGCCAGCAGTTACTTATTCGGGACCTACGAGCAGTACTTC.

As regards this clonotype: At one end the junction does not follow the germline gene, possibly because of a read error. The chain couples TRBV5-3 to TRBJ1-1; weak D call: TRBD1 (5 bases). TRBV5-3 is sorted into the ORF group, with uncertain function. The CDR3 totals 14 residues. The CDR3 DNA reads as TGTGCCAGCAGCTTGGGGCGTTTGGACACTGAAGCTTTCTTT. This codes for CASSLGRLDTEAFF.

The chain employs TRBV5-1 and TRBJ1-3; the match to TRBD1 covers 9 bases. The trim removed 4 bases at V and 0 bases at J, leaving 2 bases unmatched. Germline values: CDR1 SGHRS, CDR2 YFSETQ. This CDR3 comprises 15 residues. The CDR3 DNA is TGCGCCAGCAGCCGGGACAGGGACTCTGGAAACACCATATATTTT. This gives the protein CASSRDRDSGNTIYF.

The chain links TRBV3-1 to TRBJ2-7, with a weak D call TRBD1 (6 bases). The CDR3 sequence is 16 residues long. Germline V gene data show CDR1 as LGHDT and CDR2 as YNNKEL (reference sequence). The V end lost 3 bases, the J end lost 0 bases, and 15 bases lay between the germline ends. Here the CDR3 DNA reads TGTGCCAGCAGCCAGTCCGGACAGCGCCCCTCCTACGAGCAGTACTTC. It yields the protein CASSQSGQRPSYEQYF.

Remarks on this clonotype: A clone one base away is much larger, so this may be a read error. The V gene is TRBV25-1, the J gene TRBJ2-2; possible D gene TRBD1, 6 bases. The V gene's germline CDR1 is MGHDK and CDR2 SYGVNS. The CDR3 spans 16 residues. Here the CDR3 DNA reads TGTACCAGCAGTGGCCCCCGGGGACAGAACACCGGGGAGCTGTTTTTT. Translating gives CTSSGPRGQNTGELFF.

The sample holds a few counts of this clonotype. The gene calls are TRBV19 and TRBJ2-7; TRBD1 might be the D (6 bases). V was clipped by 1 base and J by 3 bases, with 13 bases between them. The CDR3 spans 15 residues. Germline assignment: CDR1 LNHDA and CDR2 SQIVND (reference sequence). This CDR3 reads CASSIGSRGFYEQYF. In DNA form, the CDR3 reads TGTGCCAGTAGTATAGGGTCCAGGGGTTTCTACGAGCAGTACTTC.

The V gene is TRBV12-3 or TRBV12-4, the J gene TRBJ2-7; D gene ambiguous. The CDR3 runs 11 residues. V was shortened by 9 bases and J by 6 bases, with 12 bases between the two germline ends. The CDR3 nucleotides read TGTGCCAGAAGCCTCGGGTCCGAGCAGTACTTC. It translates to CARSLGSEQYF.

This clonotype has a count of ten or more. The chain carries TRBV12-3 or TRBV12-4 and TRBJ1-2, with D possibly matching TRBD1 (6 bases). Trimming took off 6 bases at V and 6 bases at J, with 23 bases between the two ends. The CDR3 has 16 residues. CDR3 in amino acids: CASSHAQGRIDDGYTF. CDR3 sequence (DNA): TGTGCCAGCAGCCATGCCCAGGGGAGGATTGACGATGGCTACACCTTC.

This clonotype was picked up a small number of times. The chain has TRBV19 and TRBJ2-2, with D possibly TRBD1 on 6 matching bases. This CDR3 has 16 amino acids. Trimming took off 9 bases at V and 6 bases at J, with 23 bases between the two ends. CDR1 is LNHDA, CDR2 SQIVND, per germline (reference sequence). The CDR3: CASNIGTRALAGELFF. CDR3 DNA: TGTGCCAGCAATATTGGGACACGGGCGTTAGCCGGGGAGCTGTTTTTT.